The sequence of this T cell receptor (beta chain) was determined in a study of identifying expanded T cells in peripheral blood. Study results and caveats: Differentially abundant clones: about 1.2 between replicates, about 15 at two to three weeks, 19 at four.

Turning to this clone: Its antigen is unidentified.

Per germline, CDR1 SEHNR and CDR2 FQNEAQ (reference sequence). V was shortened by 5 bases and J by 3 bases, with 8 bases between the two germline ends. This CDR3 is 12 amino acids long. This table comes from immunoSEQ multiplex PCR, and its TCRdb copy is limited to in-frame clones, with some not included. The repertoire includes some 130,000 clones, approximately 86% of them detected once, and more than 7% sits in the top ten. During the collection period, no donor immune events like infections were recorded. Sequences were obtained from blood. The chain is built from TRBV7-9 and TRBJ2-7; D remains ambiguous. The clonotype was recovered from a person aged 18 to 70 in good health. The DNA of the CDR3 is TGTGCCAGCAGCCCGTCAATCTACGAGCAGTACTTC. It codes for CASSPSIYEQYF. Filled out from reference TRBV7-9 and TRBJ2-7, the complete variable domain reads DTGVSQNPRHKITKRGQNVTFRCDPISEHNRLYWYRQTLGQGPEFLTYFQNEAQLEKSRLLSDRFSAERPKGSFSTLEIQRTEQGDSAMYLCASSPSIYEQYFGPGTRLTVT.